The present T cell receptor beta chain was sequenced within a study of blood T cell repertoires in COVID-19. Study background: COVID-19 samples, acute and convalescent, were from the United States, Italy and Spain. T cells, B-cell-depleted T cells, or PBMCs supplied cDNA or gDNA.

Germline lookup yields CDR1 LNHNV and CDR2 YYDKDF (reference sequence). This CDR3 comprises 14 residues. The V gene lost 0 bases and the J gene lost 9 bases, with 14 bases spanning the gap. Authors' data handling: Nucleated cell number was recorded as an estimate derived from reference gene primer amplification. The method was immunoSEQ multiplex PCR; TCRdb's version includes in-frame clones alone and lacks a portion of them. The V and J calls and the clone size are those of that table, but D and trimming were determined from the DNA. This repertoire shows some 200,000 clones, approximately 86% found once; its top ten account for 5.2%.

The TCR sequence derives from a woman aged 55 to 70 with acute COVID-19. The sample consisted of PBMCs or T cells enriched from blood (not recorded which). The chain uses TRBV15 and TRBJ1-2, with D perhaps matching TRBD1 (6 bases). CDR3 sequence (DNA): TGTGCCACCAGCAGAGATAAAAGGGGGAAGAGCTACACCTTC. Translation gives CATSRDKRGKSYTF.